This T cell receptor (beta chain) comes out of a study of T cell repertoires in cytomegalovirus infection. Across the study: CMV epitopes in the study were HLA-C-restricted (recently identified) and HLA-B-restricted (well studied). Public TCR beta signatures marked donors with CMV infection and the matching HLA.

MiXCR, run by TCRdb on the reads, gives a single entry per CDR3 protein. This table has around 900,000 distinct CDR3 sequences, less than 40% appearing once. V was pared by 5 bases and J by 5 bases, with 11 bases of the junction left unmatched. The CDR3 has 16 amino acids. Germline CDR1 is LNHDA and CDR2 is SQIVND (reference sequence). This clonotype has only a few counts. Its antigen is still unknown. Findings and caveats of the study: The ex vivo response was dominated by HLA-C-restricted CMV-specific TCR beta clonotypes.

This receptor was identified in a human donor in good health (CMV status not recorded). Some clones in this sample may be carry-over from other donors' samples. Sequencing used cultured CD8+ T cells from PBMCs, obtained from culture after CMV antigen stimulation. This rearrangement joins TRBV19 to TRBJ1-4; TRBD1 agrees at 7 bases. The CDR3 DNA sequence: TGTGCCAGTAGTGACCCTAACAGGGGTCGGAATGAAAAACTGTTTTTT. Protein product: CASSDPNRGRNEKLFF. The variable domain in full, completed from reference TRBV19 and TRBJ1-4, reads DGGITQSPKYLFRKEGQNVTLSCEQNLNHDAMYWYRQDPGQGLRLIYYSQIVNDFQKGDIAEGYSVSREKKESFPLTVTSAQKNPTAFYLCASSDPNRGRNEKLFFGSGTQLSVL.